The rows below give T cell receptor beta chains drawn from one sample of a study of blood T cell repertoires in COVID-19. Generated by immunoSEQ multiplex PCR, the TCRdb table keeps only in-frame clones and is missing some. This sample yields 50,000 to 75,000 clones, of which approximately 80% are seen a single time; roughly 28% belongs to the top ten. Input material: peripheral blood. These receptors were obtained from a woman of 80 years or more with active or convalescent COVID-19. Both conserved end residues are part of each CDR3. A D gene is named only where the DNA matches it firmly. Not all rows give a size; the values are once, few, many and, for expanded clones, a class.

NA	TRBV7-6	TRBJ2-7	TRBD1	CASSLGPPGLTGSYEQYF	TGTGCCAGCAGCTTAGGCCCCCCCGGGCTGACAGGGTCCTACGAGCAGTACTTC
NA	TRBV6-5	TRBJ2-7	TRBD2	CASSAGGGYEQYF	TGTGCCAGCTCCGCGGGGGGTGGCTACGAGCAGTACTTC
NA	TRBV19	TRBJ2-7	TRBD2	CASSLDWEGREQYF	TGTGCCAGTAGTCTAGACTGGGAGGGTCGCGAGCAGTACTTC
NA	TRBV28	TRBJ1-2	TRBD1	CASSPARGRWDGYTF	TGTGCCAGCAGTCCAGCAAGGGGGCGGTGGGACGGCTACACCTTC
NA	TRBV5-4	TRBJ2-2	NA	CASSRTSPGELFF	TGTGCCAGCAGCAGGACATCACCCGGGGAGCTGTTTTTT
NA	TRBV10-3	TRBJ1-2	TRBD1	CAIREWTGDTYGYTF	TGTGCCATCAGGGAGTGGACAGGGGACACCTATGGCTACACCTTC
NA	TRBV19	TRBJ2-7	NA	CASSPLRSSYEQYF	TGTGCCAGTAGTCCACTGAGGTCATCCTACGAGCAGTACTTC
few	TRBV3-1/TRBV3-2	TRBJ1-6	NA	CASSPYTGSNSPLHF	TGTGCCAGCAGCCCGTATACAGGGAGTAATTCACCCCTCCACTTT
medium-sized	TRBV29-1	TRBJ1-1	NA	CSVASAGATPRTEAFF	TGCAGCGTTGCCTCCGCAGGTGCTACTCCCCGGACTGAAGCTTTCTTT
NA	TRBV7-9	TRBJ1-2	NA	CASSVRGLVGYGYTF	TGTGCCAGCAGCGTCCGAGGTCTGGTCGGTTATGGCTACACCTTC
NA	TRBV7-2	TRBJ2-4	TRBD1	CASSVSGTEPPKNIQYF	TGTGCCAGCAGCGTCTCCGGGACAGAGCCACCCAAAAACATTCAGTACTTC
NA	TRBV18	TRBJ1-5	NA	CASSRRQGEDQPQHF	TGTGCCAGCTCACGTAGGCAGGGTGAGGATCAGCCCCAGCATTTT
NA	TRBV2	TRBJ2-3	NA	CASSRTDTDTQYF	TGTGCCAGCAGCCGGACAGACACAGATACGCAGTATTTT
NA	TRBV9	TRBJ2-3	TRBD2	CASSVGASGGLTDTQYF	TGTGCCAGCAGCGTAGGGGCTAGCGGGGGCCTCACAGATACGCAGTATTTT
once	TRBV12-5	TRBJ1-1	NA	CASGFGNTEAFF	TGTGCTAGTGGATTCGGGAACACTGAAGCTTTCTTT
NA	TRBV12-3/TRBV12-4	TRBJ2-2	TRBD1	CASKTTGIGELFF	TGTGCCAGCAAAACGACAGGGATCGGGGAGCTGTTTTTT
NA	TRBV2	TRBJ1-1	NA	CASSDQGNTEAFF	TGTGCCAGCAGTGACCAGGGCAACACTGAAGCTTTCTTT
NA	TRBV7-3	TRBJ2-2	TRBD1	CASSSGGGTGELFF	TGTGCCAGCAGCTCAGGGGGCGGCACCGGGGAGCTGTTTTTT
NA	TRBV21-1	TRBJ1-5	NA	CASSKELRTDHNQPQHF	TGTGCCAGCAGCAAAGAACTTAGGACAGACCACAATCAGCCCCAGCATTTT
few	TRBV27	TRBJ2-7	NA	CASRLLGSYEQYF	TGTGCCAGCAGACTACTAGGGTCCTACGAGCAGTACTTC
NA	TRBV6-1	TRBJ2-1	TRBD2	CASSGRGLAGGIGGQFF	TGTGCCAGCAGTGGGCGAGGACTAGCGGGGGGAATAGGAGGGCAGTTCTTC
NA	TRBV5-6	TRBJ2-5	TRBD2	CASSQRGGGETQYF	TGTGCCAGCAGCCAGCGGGGGGGCGGTGAGACCCAGTACTTC
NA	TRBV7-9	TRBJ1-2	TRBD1	CASTGQGTPSYTF	TGTGCCAGCACGGGACAGGGAACCCCCAGCTACACCTTC
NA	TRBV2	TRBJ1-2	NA	CASSPQGFYYGYTF	TGTGCCAGCAGTCCTCAGGGTTTCTATTATGGCTACACCTTC
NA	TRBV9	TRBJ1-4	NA	CASSVSTGLNEKLFF	TGTGCCAGCAGCGTTTCGACAGGCCTTAATGAAAAACTGTTTTTT
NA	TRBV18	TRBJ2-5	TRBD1	CASSNYRGETQYF	TGTGCCAGCTCCAATTACAGGGGTGAGACCCAGTACTTC
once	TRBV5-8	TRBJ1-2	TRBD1	CASSEGTAPYGYTF	TGTGCCAGCAGCGAGGGGACAGCCCCCTATGGCTACACCTTC
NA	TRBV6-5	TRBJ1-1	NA	CASSPSPTEAFF	TGTGCCAGCAGTCCCAGTCCCACTGAAGCTTTCTTT
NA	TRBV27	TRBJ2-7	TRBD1	CASSSDRGLRSYEQYF	TGTGCCAGCAGTTCGGACAGGGGGCTTCGGTCCTACGAGCAGTACTTC
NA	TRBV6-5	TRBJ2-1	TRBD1	CASRETGGHNEQFF	TGTGCCAGCAGGGAGACAGGGGGCCACAATGAGCAGTTCTTC
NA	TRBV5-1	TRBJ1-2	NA	CASSLDSVYGYTF	TGCGCCAGCAGCCTCGACAGTGTCTATGGCTACACCTTC
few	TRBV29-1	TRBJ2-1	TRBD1	CSVATGGLNEQFF	TGCAGCGTTGCGACAGGGGGCTTGAATGAGCAGTTCTTC
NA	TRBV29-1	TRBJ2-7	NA	CSVLEEFGQYF	TGCAGCGTCCTCGAGGAGTTCGGGCAGTACTTC
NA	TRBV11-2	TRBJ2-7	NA	CASSLDRGREAYEQYF	TGTGCCAGCAGCTTAGATCGGGGTCGAGAGGCCTACGAGCAGTACTTC
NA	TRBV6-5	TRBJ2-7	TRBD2	CASSSWTRGIYEQYF	TGTGCCAGCAGTTCCTGGACTAGGGGAATCTACGAGCAGTACTTC
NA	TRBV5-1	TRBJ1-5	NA	CASSLDGASNQPQHF	TGCGCCAGCAGCTTGGATGGGGCAAGCAATCAGCCCCAGCATTTT
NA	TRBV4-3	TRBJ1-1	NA	CASSQTGNTEAFF	TGCGCCAGCAGCCAGACAGGAAACACTGAAGCTTTCTTT
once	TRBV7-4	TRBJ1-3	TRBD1	CASSHCNLTGIGNTIYF	TGTGCCAGCAGCCACTGCAATTTGACAGGGATCGGAAACACCATATATTTT
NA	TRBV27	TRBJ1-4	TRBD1	CASSFRTGREEKLFF	TGTGCCAGCAGTTTTCGGACAGGGCGGGAAGAAAAACTGTTTTTT
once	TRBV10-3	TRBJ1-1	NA	CAISESSAGVNTEAFF	TGTGCCATCAGTGAGTCGAGCGCCGGCGTGAACACTGAAGCTTTCTTT
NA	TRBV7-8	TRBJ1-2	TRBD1	CASSPLPGTAYGYTF	TGTGCCAGCAGCCCTTTGCCCGGGACAGCGTATGGCTACACCTTC
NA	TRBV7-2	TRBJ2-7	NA	CASSLRPGMVYEQYF	TGTGCCAGCAGCTTACGGCCCGGGATGGTTTACGAGCAGTACTTC
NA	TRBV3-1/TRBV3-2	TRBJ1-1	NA	CASSPSGGWRTEAFF	TGTGCCAGCAGCCCTAGCGGGGGCTGGAGGACTGAAGCTTTCTTT
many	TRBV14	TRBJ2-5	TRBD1	CASSPTGGARETQYF	TGTGCCAGCAGCCCGACAGGGGGCGCAAGGGAGACCCAGTACTTC
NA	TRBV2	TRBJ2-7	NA	CASSYSPYEQYF	TGTGCCAGCAGTTACAGTCCCTACGAGCAGTACTTC
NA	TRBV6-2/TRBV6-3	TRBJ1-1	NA	CASSTTTGMNTEAFF	TGTGCCAGCAGTACCACGACAGGAATGAACACTGAAGCTTTCTTT
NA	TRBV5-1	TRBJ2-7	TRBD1	CASSLGQGASYEQYF	TGCGCCAGCAGCCTTGGACAGGGGGCTTCGTACGAGCAGTACTTC